The rows below give T cell receptor beta chains drawn from one sample of a study of early T cells in non-severe SARS-CoV-2 infection. One entry per CDR3 protein, called by TCRdb with MiXCR from the 5' RACE reads. The data show roughly 93,000 distinct CDR3 sequences, 11% seen once. Sequenced: whole blood. These receptors were collected from an adult who was a healthcare worker with PCR-confirmed SARS-CoV-2 infection or an uninfected control (not recorded which). The CDR3 runs from the conserved cysteine through the conserved F or W. Rows give clone size only sometimes, using once, few, many, or a class for an expanded clone.

clone_size	j_call	v_call	cdr3_aa
-	TRBJ1-1	TRBV7-6	CASSLEWGRTEAFF
-	TRBJ2-2	TRBV7-9	CASSGTNTGELFF
many	TRBJ1-1	TRBV20-1	CSARNEDRELTEAFF
few	TRBJ2-1	TRBV2	CASRTNEQFF
-	TRBJ2-7	TRBV5-1	CASSLSSSSSSYEQYF
many	TRBJ2-3	TRBV28	CASSVGWGGGTDTQYF
few	TRBJ1-3	TRBV6-5	CASSPAAVDFTSGNTIYF
many	TRBJ2-4	TRBV2	CASRSIGGPKNIQYF
many	TRBJ2-5	TRBV11-1	CASGARTSEGTQYF
-	TRBJ2-7	TRBV14	CASSQVESSYEQYF
-	TRBJ1-3	TRBV28	CASSFFSGNTIYF
-	TRBJ1-2	TRBV5-6	CASSLKPGGEYGYTF
few	TRBJ2-2	TRBV5-1	CASSSDPGLGNTGELFF
many	TRBJ2-1	TRBV3-1	CASSQVGLASSSYNEQFF
-	TRBJ1-1	TRBV7-9	CASSPQANTEAFF
-	TRBJ2-3	TRBV28	CASRLRPELAGLTDTQYF
many	TRBJ2-1	TRBV19	CATSIGSGNPYNEQFF
-	TRBJ2-5	TRBV2	CASSERLRGETQYF
-	TRBJ1-4	TRBV7-9	CASSLDRGLSNEKLFF
few	TRBJ2-3	TRBV7-8	CASSQHGGLAGAQYF
many	TRBJ2-2	TRBV4-1	CASSQVPQGAGELFF
-	TRBJ2-5	TRBV10-3	CATGPRESQETQYF
few	TRBJ2-1	TRBV28	CASRASYNEQFF
-	TRBJ1-1	TRBV20-1	CSAQRGTNPPGAFF
-	TRBJ2-2	TRBV5-1	CASSLQQGHTGELFF
few	TRBJ1-1	TRBV2	CASSERVLVRYTEAFF
many	TRBJ2-3	TRBV29-1	CSVEGQLSSAADTQYF
many	TRBJ1-5	TRBV27	CASSFHADSNQPQHF
few	TRBJ2-3	TRBV20-1	CSASPDGDTDTQYF
-	TRBJ2-7	TRBV18	CASSPGDRVSVEQYF
few	TRBJ2-5	TRBV29-1	CSVVSSGETQYF
many	TRBJ1-1	TRBV2	CASSIRRTGVSEAFF
few	TRBJ1-1	TRBV29-1	CSVASPLNTEAFF
many	TRBJ1-1	TRBV7-9	CAGQGEGGENTEAFF
-	TRBJ1-3	TRBV9	CASSVERGPGNTIYF
few	TRBJ1-3	TRBV6-5	CASKSLGSGNTIYF
-	TRBJ2-1	TRBV28	CASSFGQGTEQFF
few	TRBJ2-3	TRBV6-6	CASWTGVRTDTQYF
-	TRBJ2-1	TRBV7-2	CASSTRTGFGQFF
-	TRBJ2-7	TRBV28	CASRTGRGYEQYF
few	TRBJ1-2	TRBV9	CASSVGGQTYGYTF
many	TRBJ2-7	TRBV6-5	CASSLGGHEQYF
few	TRBJ1-1	TRBV18	CASSPDSRRSEAFF
-	TRBJ2-1	TRBV11-3	CASSRGTSNEQFF
few	TRBJ2-1	TRBV2	CASTETESSYNEQFF
-	TRBJ2-1	TRBV2	CASSEGLAGGTEQFF
few	TRBJ2-5	TRBV12-3/TRBV12-4	CASSLARAKETQYF
many	TRBJ2-4	TRBV20-1	CSARGDRGRENIQYF
many	TRBJ2-3	TRBV3-1	CASSRQPDFTDTQYF
few	TRBJ2-1	TRBV29-1	CSVEGDSGRVYNEQFF
-	TRBJ2-5	TRBV3-1	CASSRTSAETQYF
many	TRBJ2-7	TRBV27	CASSRQVGDYEQYF
many	TRBJ1-4	TRBV29-1	CSVEQGGNEKLFF
-	TRBJ1-2	TRBV5-6	CASSPGRHYGYTF
few	TRBJ2-7	TRBV5-1	CASRLIRDSNYEQYF
many	TRBJ1-2	TRBV19	CASSIVRGANYGYTF
few	TRBJ2-1	TRBV7-3	CASSPQGEDEQFF
many	TRBJ2-1	TRBV21-1	CAIPLHGEQFF